Below are 20 T cell receptor beta chains sequenced from a single sample in a study of T cell responses to AZD1222 COVID-19 vaccine. Measured with immunoSEQ multiplex PCR; TCRdb has only the in-frame clones, and not every one. The data contain 150,000 or so clones, 80% to 95% of them seen just once; the ten biggest clones take up around 2.5%. Material: peripheral blood, obtained on day 0 of AZD1222 vaccination. The origin of the receptors is an adult in good health.

V gene TRBV30 combines with J gene TRBJ2-4; possible D gene TRBD2, 6 bases. V gave up 3 bases and J gave up 0 bases, with 21 bases separating them. The CDR3 covers 18 residues. Per germline, CDR1 GTSNPN and CDR2 SVGIG (reference sequence). DNA of the CDR3: TGTGCCTGGAGGGCGGGGCGGGGAGGAACCCTAGCCAAAAACATTCAGTACTTC. This gives the protein CAWRAGRGGTLAKNIQYF. Supplemented by reference TRBV30 and TRBJ2-4, the full variable domain reads SQTIHQWPATLVQPVGSPLSLECTVEGTSNPNLYWYRQAAGRGLQLLFYSVGIGQISSEVPQNLSASRPQDRQFILSSKKLLLSDSGFYLCAWRAGRGGTLAKNIQYFGAGTRLSVL.

J is TRBJ1-5 and V is TRBV6-5; the D is unclear. Germline CDR1 is MNHEY and CDR2 is SVGAGI. V was trimmed by 2 bases and J by 2 bases, leaving 10 bases between them. CDR3 length: 15 residues. The CDR3 spells CASSYEGSGNQPQHF. The CDR3 nucleotides read TGTGCCAGCAGTTACGAGGGTAGCGGCAATCAGCCCCAGCATTTT.

The chain's CDR3 is CASSVGVDGRELFF. The CDR3 DNA reads TGTGCCAGCAGCGTAGGGGTAGACGGCCGGGAGCTGTTTTTT. The rearrangement links TRBV9 to TRBJ2-2; D is unclear. V was trimmed by 0 bases and J by 9 bases, leaving 12 bases between them. This CDR3 region has 14 residues. Per the germline V gene, CDR1 is SGDLS and CDR2 is YYNGEE.

V usage is TRBV30 and J usage is TRBJ1-6; D is possibly TRBD1 (6 bases). Germline V gene sequence: CDR1 GTSNPN, CDR2 SVGIG (reference sequence). The CDR3 loop spans 14 amino acids. V gave up 2 bases and J gave up 4 bases, with 9 bases separating them. The CDR3 DNA is TGTGCCTGGAGTACCGGACAGTATAATTCACCCCTCCACTTT. Its protein is CAWSTGQYNSPLHF. The full variable domain, its missing parts supplied by reference TRBV30 and TRBJ1-6, is SQTIHQWPATLVQPVGSPLSLECTVEGTSNPNLYWYRQAAGRGLQLLFYSVGIGQISSEVPQNLSASRPQDRQFILSSKKLLLSDSGFYLCAWSTGQYNSPLHFGNGTRLTVT.

CDR3: CASSPGQMFYEQYF. In DNA form, the CDR3 reads TGTGCCAGCAGCCCAGGACAGATGTTCTACGAGCAGTACTTC. J is TRBJ2-7 and V is TRBV7-2, with D possibly matching TRBD1 (6 bases). The CDR3 has 14 residues. The V and J ends lost 5 bases and 3 bases respectively, with 14 bases between them. Germline loops: CDR1 SGHTA, CDR2 FQGNSA. The variable domain in full, with the rest retrieved from reference TRBV7-2 and TRBJ2-7, is GAGVSQSPSNKVTEKGKDVELRCDPISGHTALYWYRQSLGQGLEFLIYFQGNSAPDKSGLPSDRFSAERTGGSVSTLTIQRTQQEDSAVYLCASSPGQMFYEQYFGPGTRLTVT.

Details on this clone: The limits of the CDR3 on the DNA are not certain, so only TCRdb's listed CDR3 is given. This chain joins TRBV19 and TRBJ1-6. Per germline, CDR1 LNHDA and CDR2 SQIVND (reference sequence). The CDR3 adds up to 13 amino acids, both ends counted. CDR3 residues: CASSISVFSPLHF.

J is TRBJ2-7 and V is TRBV18; tentatively, D is TRBD1 or TRBD2 (5 bases each). Germline V gene data show CDR1 as KGHSH and CDR2 as LQKENI. Trimming left V 4 bases short and J 7 bases short, with 14 bases between. The length of the CDR3 is 13 residues. The chain's CDR3 is CASSRTGPREQYF. In DNA, the CDR3 is TGTGCCAGCTCACGGACGGGACCCCGAGAGCAGTACTTC.

The V call is TRBV28, the J call TRBJ2-4; 7 nucleotides match TRBD1. V shed 6 bases and J 1 base; nucleotides not matched to a gene: 9. Germline values: CDR1 MDHEN, CDR2 SYDVKM. The CDR3 is made up of 16 amino acids. Here the CDR3 DNA reads TGTGCCAGCAGCTACAGGGGTAGCAAGGCCAAAAACATTCAGTACTTC. Protein product: CASSYRGSKAKNIQYF.

This clone was detected once. This chain links TRBV27 with TRBJ2-7; D perhaps matches TRBD1 (6 bases). This CDR3 comprises 15 residues. Germline values: CDR1 MNHEY, CDR2 SMNVEV (reference sequence). Deletions cut 4 bases from V and 1 base from J, with 14 bases between. The chain's CDR3 is CASSSTGTPSYEQYF. CDR3 coding DNA: TGTGCCAGCAGTTCCACCGGGACACCTTCCTACGAGCAGTACTTC.

The chain combines TRBV28 with TRBJ2-2; maybe TRBD1 (6 bases). The CDR3 runs 15 residues. The V gene lost 5 bases and the J gene lost 1 base, with 11 bases spanning the gap. Germline values: CDR1 MDHEN, CDR2 SYDVKM. CDR3: CASSTDRRNTGELFF. CDR3 in DNA: TGTGCCAGCAGTACCGACAGGAGGAACACCGGGGAGCTGTTTTTT. Complete variable domain (other parts from reference TRBV28 and TRBJ2-2): DVKVTQSSRYLVKRTGEKVFLECVQDMDHENMFWYRQDPGLGLRLIYFSYDVKMKEKGDIPEGYSVSREKKERFSLILESASTNQTSMYLCASSTDRRNTGELFFGEGSRLTVL.

This clone was found a few times. The chain uses TRBV28 and TRBJ2-7, with a weak D call TRBD1 (6 bases). This CDR3 region has 13 residues. V was trimmed by 5 bases and J by 6 bases, leaving 14 bases between them. Germline V lookup: CDR1 MDHEN, CDR2 SYDVKM. CDR3 residues: CASSRTGNREQYF. The CDR3 coding sequence is TGTGCCAGCAGTCGAACAGGGAATCGCGAGCAGTACTTC.

This clone was detected only a few times. This chain connects TRBV2 to TRBJ1-5; TRBD1 might be the D (6 bases). V lost 1 base and J 7 bases, leaving 14 bases between the germline ends. Germline values: CDR1 SNHLY, CDR2 FYNNEI. CDR3 length equals 15 residues. CDR3 in amino acids: CASSEGDRNLQPQHF. In DNA form, the CDR3 reads TGTGCCAGCAGTGAAGGAGACAGGAACTTACAGCCCCAGCATTTT.

CDR3 nucleotide sequence: TGTGCCAGCAGCGTGTTGGAAAACACTGAAGCTTTCTTT. Amino acid sequence: CASSVLENTEAFF. The rearrangement uses TRBV9 and TRBJ1-1; no definite D call. This CDR3 comprises 13 residues. Trimming left V 2 bases short and J 2 bases short, with 7 bases between. Germline loops: CDR1 SGDLS, CDR2 YYNGEE.

The V call is TRBV18, the J call TRBJ1-5; D is unresolved. The length of the CDR3 is 14 residues. V was clipped by 1 base and J by 0 bases, with 4 bases between them. Germline V gives CDR1 KGHSH, CDR2 LQKENI. The CDR3 loop is CASSPLFSNQPQHF. Here the CDR3 DNA reads TGTGCCAGCTCACCACTTTTTAGCAATCAGCCCCAGCATTTT.

This clone came up once. This chain joins TRBV4-2 and TRBJ2-5; 11 bases line up with TRBD2. Trimming removed 3 bases from V and 1 base from J; junction bases left unmatched: 4. Germline values: CDR1 LGHNA, CDR2 YNFKEQ. This CDR3 is built from 16 residues. The chain's CDR3 is CASSQRGLAAQETQYF. The CDR3 DNA sequence: TGTGCCAGCAGCCAGAGGGGACTAGCGGCCCAAGAGACCCAGTACTTC.

The chain has TRBV11-3 and TRBJ2-3; 7 nucleotides line up with TRBD2. There are 17 residues in the CDR3. Per germline, CDR1 SGHNT and CDR2 YENEEA. V was clipped by 1 base and J by 0 bases; unmatched bases: 7. The CDR3 region is CASSLGQRETSTDTQYF. DNA of the CDR3: TGTGCCAGCAGCTTAGGCCAGCGGGAAACTAGCACAGATACGCAGTATTTT. Full variable domain (missing parts from reference TRBV11-3 and TRBJ2-3): EAGVVQSPRYKIIEKKQPVAFWCNPISGHNTLYWYLQNLGQGPELLIRYENEEAVDDSQLPKDRFSAERLKGVDSTLKIQPAELGDSAVYLCASSLGQRETSTDTQYFGPGTRLTVL.

The chain recombines TRBV5-6 with TRBJ2-6; D call uncertain. CDR3 length: 16 amino acids. V was pared by 1 base and J by 0 bases, with 8 bases between. Germline CDR1 is SGHDT and CDR2 is YYEEEE. This CDR3 reads CASSLWSVSGANVLTF. DNA of the CDR3: TGTGCCAGCAGCTTGTGGTCGGTCTCTGGGGCCAACGTCCTGACTTTC.

As to this clone: At one boundary the junction diverges from the germline segment, which might be a read error. J is TRBJ1-1 and V is TRBV4-1; perhaps TRBD1 as D (5 bases). This CDR3 comprises 18 residues. The germline V gene has CDR1 MGHRA and CDR2 YSYEKL. CDR3 amino acids: CASSQGMVREGLNAEAFF. For the CDR3, the DNA is TGCGCCAGCAGCCAAGGGATGGTCAGGGAGGGTTTGAACGCTGAAGCTTTCTTT.

CDR3 sequence reads: CAISESKGQGNQPQHF. The CDR3 DNA is TGTGCCATCAGTGAGTCTAAAGGACAGGGGAATCAGCCCCAGCATTTT. The chain uses TRBV10-3 and TRBJ1-5; 9 bases line up with TRBD1. V was clipped by 0 bases and J by 4 bases; unmatched bases: 4. This CDR3 spans 16 amino acids. The germline V gene has CDR1 ENHRY and CDR2 SYGVKD.

The chain combines TRBV27 with TRBJ2-6; D gene ambiguous. V was trimmed by 0 bases and J by 2 bases, leaving 5 bases between them. Per germline, CDR1 MNHEY and CDR2 SMNVEV (reference sequence). The CDR3 sequence is 15 residues long. CDR3 DNA sequence: TGTGCCAGCAGTTTATCATCGCCTGGGGCCAACGTCCTGACTTTC. Residues: CASSLSSPGANVLTF.